The clone carrying this T cell receptor (beta chain) was seen at least ten times. Its antigen is undetermined. The data were taken from a study of response to subunit inactivated influenza vaccine. Study conclusions and caveats: Authors proposed each seasonal influenza vaccination draws in few new T cells.

The J segment lost 5 bases and the V segment lost 8 bases, leaving 7 bases of the junction unmatched. The CDR3 runs to 14 residues. TCRdb processed the RT-PCR reads anew with MiXCR; each CDR3 protein has one entry. The table records some 570,000 distinct CDR3 sequences, about 11% of them present only once. The sample also formed part of further work on T cells expressing NK-cell markers. That work adds: With UMIs, 5'RACE template switching was used to make TCR beta cDNA. Seropositivity for HCMV was found in seven of the eight sequenced donors, with one seronegative.

Source: PBMCs from blood, taken on the day of vaccination. The TCR originated in a man over 45 who received an inactivated influenza vaccine. The genes are TRBV12-3 or TRBV12-4 and TRBJ2-3; 10 nucleotides line up with TRBD1. In DNA form, the CDR3 reads TGTGCCAGCGTTGACAGGGGGCTAGTAGATACGCAGTATTTT. Translating gives CASVDRGLVDTQYF.